The entry below gives a single T cell receptor beta chain sequence along with its context. What it binds is unknown. This entry comes from a study of spatial heterogeneity in lung cancer. Study summary: Sequence detection consistently recorded a greater number of beta-chain than alpha-chain sequences.

Stated time point: sample taken at primary tumor resection. Donation came from roughly 72 patients with untreated early-stage non-small cell lung cancer. A single record per CDR3 protein comes from TCRdb applying MiXCR to the 5' RACE reads. In the table there are 15,000 or so distinct CDR3 sequences, about 4.8% of which are singletons. Study-wide points: Ubiquitous and regional expanded TCR counts correlated with ubiquitous and regional nonsynonymous mutations, respectively. The estimate shows that only about 7% of tumor T cells were covered for alpha and around 14% for beta chains. How many expanded intratumoral alpha and beta TCRs were present tracked the tumor mutation count, which was a count of nonsynonymous mutations.

The V gene lost 3 bases and the J gene lost 5 bases, with 14 bases spanning the gap. The CDR3 is 14 residues long. This chain connects TRBV12-3 or TRBV12-4 to TRBJ2-7; the D gene could be TRBD1 or TRBD2 (5 bases each). The specimen was lung tumor tissue, collected at surgery. The TCR sequence derives from a female donor with early-stage non-small cell lung cancer. The CDR3 reads CASSFQGPLDEQYF. CDR3 coding DNA: TGTGCCAGCAGTTTTCAGGGACCCCTGGACGAGCAGTACTTC.